This TCR beta chain was observed in a study of spatial heterogeneity in lung cancer. Overall study context: The donors comprised 60 to 85 untreated early-stage non-small cell lung cancer patients.

One entry per CDR3 protein results from TCRdb running MiXCR on the 5' RACE reads. In the table there are about 120,000 distinct CDR3 sequences, more than 10% of which are singletons. Time point meaning: blood at routine non-recurrence follow-up after resection. Unsorted whole RNA of tumor, nontumor lung or frozen PBMC was sequenced. The input for sequencing was PBMCs, taken at follow-up. The receptor was derived from a male donor with early-stage non-small cell lung cancer.

The CDR3 DNA is TGTGCCAGCAGCTCAGGGGGGACGACAGGGAGCGAAAAACTGTTTTTT. This gives the protein CASSSGGTTGSEKLFF. The gene calls are TRBV7-9 and TRBJ1-4, with TRBD1 identical over 7 bases. Germline V CDR1 and CDR2: SEHNR, FQNEAQ (reference sequence). This CDR3 is 16 amino acids long. Trimming took 4 bases from V and 8 from J; bases not matched to a gene: 13.